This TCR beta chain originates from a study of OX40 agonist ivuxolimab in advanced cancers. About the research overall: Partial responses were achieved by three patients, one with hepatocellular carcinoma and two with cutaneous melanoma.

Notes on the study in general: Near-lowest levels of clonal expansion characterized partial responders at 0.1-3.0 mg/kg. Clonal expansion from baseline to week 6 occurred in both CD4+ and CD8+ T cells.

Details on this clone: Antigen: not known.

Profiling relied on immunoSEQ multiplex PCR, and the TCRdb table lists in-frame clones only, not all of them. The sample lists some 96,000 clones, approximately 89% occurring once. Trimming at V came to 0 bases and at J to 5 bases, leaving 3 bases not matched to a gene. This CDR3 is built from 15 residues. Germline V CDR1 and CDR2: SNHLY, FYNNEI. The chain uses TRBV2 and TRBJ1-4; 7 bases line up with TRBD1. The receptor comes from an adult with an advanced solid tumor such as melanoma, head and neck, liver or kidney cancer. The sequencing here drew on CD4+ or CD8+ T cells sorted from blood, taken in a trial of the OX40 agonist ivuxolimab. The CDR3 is CASSEATGYNEKLFF. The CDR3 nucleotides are TGTGCCAGCAGTGAAGCGACAGGGTACAATGAAAAACTGTTTTTT.